This TCR beta chain came from a study of OX40 agonist ivuxolimab in advanced cancers. A note on the overall study: Ivuxolimab, which targeted the costimulatory receptor OX40 (CD134), was an agonistic, fully human IgG2 monoclonal antibody. Peripheral TCRbeta sequencing aimed to test whether ivuxolimab altered TCR sequence diversity and caused clonal T-cell expansion. Of the roughly 54 patients in dose escalation, around 20 had hepatocellular carcinoma, some 15 had melanoma, 9 had renal cell carcinoma and 9 had head and neck cancer. Partial responses were achieved by three dose-escalation patients, of whom one had hepatocellular carcinoma and two had cutaneous melanoma. Intravenous ivuxolimab was administered to patients every 2 weeks at six dose levels: 0.01, 0.1, 0.3, 1.5, 3 and 10 mg/kg. Prior anti-PD-1, anti-PD-L1 or anti-CTLA-4 therapy was permitted, and approximately 40% of dose-escalation patients had received checkpoint inhibitors. The monotherapy dose-escalation portion (N ≈ 56 patients) of the phase I ivuxolimab trial is reported in the paper. The dose-escalation cohort was about 83% male with a mean age of about 60 years, ranging from roughly 23 to 80. What the authors observed across the whole study: Low levels of normalized T-cell clonal expansion were also seen in some patients who did not respond. After ivuxolimab, more expanded clones were found on average in CD8+ T cells than in CD4+ T cells. The antigen specificity of the peripheral T cells that underwent clonal expansion was not determined. At doses from 0.1 to 3.0 mg/kg, clonal expansion was seen in both CD4+ and CD8+ blood T cells between baseline and week 6. Partial responders in the 0.1-3.0 mg/kg groups had among the lowest normalized peripheral clonal expansion, especially among CD8+ T cells.

This clone was counted a single time. The target of this receptor is not known. The record has no base qualities; no much larger clone is one base away. Patients with autoimmune disease history or receiving systemic immunosuppression were excluded from the trial. Peripheral blood for TCR sequencing was drawn from every dose cohort at baseline, at cycle 4 day 1 and at cycle 7 day 1. The samples were taken from a phase I, first-in-human, multicenter, open-label dose-escalation trial of ivuxolimab. Adults with locally advanced or metastatic melanoma, renal cell carcinoma, hepatocellular carcinoma or head and neck squamous cell carcinoma were enrolled in the trial. Before TCR sequencing, CD4+ T cells and CD8+ T cells were sorted from peripheral blood as separate populations. Genomic DNA was extracted from sorted cells for sequencing of the TCRbeta CDR3 region. The immunoSEQ Assay was used to sequence the TCRbeta CDR3 regions. TCRdb limited this immuneACCESS table to in-frame rearrangements with V and J called. A share of clones is missing; checked studies link under half to unresolved V genes, and the rest is unexplained. The sample profile shows 92,000 or so clones; 85% to 90% of them were found once. About 7.2% of the sample lies in the top ten.

Deletion took 3 bases off V and 2 bases off J, with a span of 18 bases between the germline ends. CDR1 and CDR2 are read off the germline V gene as SGHDT and YYEEEE. The CDR3 has 16 amino acids, counting the end cysteine and phenylalanine. Just CDR3 DNA is preserved here, 48 bases in frame from base 1. The material was CD4+ or CD8+ T cells sorted from blood, obtained in a trial of the OX40 agonist ivuxolimab. The chain employs TRBV5-6 and TRBJ2-7; the D segment could be TRBD1, given 5 matching bases. This receptor was identified in an adult with an advanced solid tumor such as melanoma, head and neck, liver or kidney cancer. The encoded CDR3 is CASSSTLGALAYEQYF. The nucleotides read TGTGCCAGCAGCTCAACCTTAGGGGCTCTGGCCTACGAGCAGTACTTC.